This T cell receptor (beta chain) stems from a study of somatic mutations in cytotoxic T cells in rheumatoid arthritis. The overall study: Before any treatment began, around 30 ml EDTA peripheral blood was collected from patients right after diagnosis. Study outcomes and limitations: TRBV07 showed slight underrepresentation in rheumatoid arthritis patients, unadjusted for multiple comparisons. Each of about an eighth of the 65 patients had a largest CD8+ clone that made up more than 20% of CD8+ cells.

This CDR3 comprises 14 residues. Germline CDR1 reads SGDLS; CDR2 reads YYNGEE. V lost 4 bases to trimming and J lost 2 bases, with 7 bases between them. Points on this clone: Its antigen remains unidentified.

Profiled with immunoSEQ multiplex PCR; TCRdb holds only in-frame clones, not every one. This sample has some 18,000 clones, with over 75% found just once. V and J are TRBV9 and TRBJ2-6; the D gene is possibly TRBD2 (5 bases). The source is an adult with rheumatoid arthritis. Input material: CD8+ T cells sorted from blood. As DNA, the CDR3 is TGTGCCAGCAGCAGGGAGACTGGGGCCAACGTCCTGACTTTC. This encodes CASSRETGANVLTF.